Following are 17 T cell receptor beta chains from one sample sequenced in a study of cytomegalovirus exposure and HLA in healthy donors. With 60 Vbeta and 13 Jbeta primers, the PCR was carried out. Assay used: immunoSEQ multiplex PCR; TCRdb lists only in-frame clones, some missing. The repertoire holds about 150,000 clones, with roughly 80% as singletons. The sequenced sample was PBMCs. Receptor source: a man aged 40-49 years in good health and CMV-seropositive.

This chain uses TRBV4-3 with TRBJ1-4; 7 bases line up with TRBD1. Trimming cost V 3 bases and J 4 bases; bases outside gene matches: 8. The CDR3 spans 16 residues. Germline CDR1 LGHNA, CDR2 YSLEER. CDR3 residues: CASSQDTGVGNEKLFF. CDR3 coding DNA: TGCGCCAGCAGCCAGGACACAGGGGTCGGTAATGAAAAACTGTTTTTT.

The gene calls are TRBV15 and TRBJ2-3; the D gene is possibly TRBD2 (6 bases). In germline, CDR1 is LNHNV, CDR2 YYDKDF (reference sequence). The CDR3 sequence is 14 residues long. V was trimmed by 5 bases and J by 6 bases, leaving 15 bases between them. The CDR3 DNA follows: TGTGCCACCAGCGGGTCCTCGGGGGTGGATACGCAGTATTTT. This sequence encodes CATSGSSGVDTQYF.

This clone was detected once. The chain carries TRBV4-2 and TRBJ2-1, with 10 positions matching TRBD2. This CDR3 has 16 residues. The V segment lost 2 bases and the J segment 9 bases; nucleotides outside the gene matches: 10. Germline V lookup: CDR1 LGHNA, CDR2 YNFKEQ. The CDR3, as DNA: TGTGCCAGCAGCCAACCTAGCGGGAGTATTGATGGTGAGCAGTTCTTC. Its translation is CASSQPSGSIDGEQFF.

This chain uses TRBV6-1 with TRBJ1-1, with TRBD1 matching 8 bases. Germline V gene data show CDR1 as MNHNS and CDR2 as SASEGT. The CDR3 spans 15 residues. V gave up 6 bases and J gave up 5 bases; unmatched junction bases: 11. The CDR3 reads CASSSGQGRSTEAFF. CDR3 DNA: TGTGCCAGCAGCTCCGGACAGGGCCGGAGTACTGAAGCTTTCTTT.

The chain links TRBV19 to TRBJ1-5; D ambiguous. The germline gives CDR1 LNHDA, CDR2 SQIVND (reference sequence). Trimming removed 5 bases at V and 4 bases at J, with 12 bases between. CDR3 length equals 14 residues. Here the CDR3 reads CASSRSGGNQPQHF. Here the CDR3 DNA reads TGTGCCAGTAGTCGCTCGGGTGGAAATCAGCCCCAGCATTTT.

The chain's CDR3 is CASSNYRGLAGELFF. The CDR3 DNA reads TGTGCCAGTAGTAATTACAGGGGGCTCGCCGGGGAGCTGTTTTTT. The chain has TRBV19 and TRBJ2-2; 9 nucleotides match TRBD1. Per germline, CDR1 LNHDA and CDR2 SQIVND (reference sequence). The V gene end was trimmed by 4 bases and the J gene end by 6 bases; junction bases not matched to a gene: 6. The CDR3 contains 15 residues.

This clone was seen a few times. CDR3 sequence (DNA): TGTGCCAGCAGCGAGGGACCGGAGGGAACCACTGAAGCTTTCTTT. Amino acids: CASSEGPEGTTEAFF. V gene TRBV5-4 combines with J gene TRBJ1-1, with D perhaps matching TRBD1 (5 bases). The germline gives CDR1 SGHNT, CDR2 YYREEE (reference sequence). This CDR3 is 15 amino acids long. V was pared by 4 bases and J by 4 bases, with 17 bases between. The full variable domain, completed using reference TRBV5-4 and TRBJ1-1, is ETGVTQSPTHLIKTRGQQVTLRCSSQSGHNTVSWYQQALGQGPQFIFQYYREEENGRGNFPPRFSGLQFPNYSSELNVNALELDDSALYLCASSEGPEGTTEAFFGQGTRLTVV.

The rearrangement uses TRBV19 and TRBJ1-5, with D perhaps TRBD1 (6 bases). V dropped 6 bases and J dropped 3 bases, with 15 bases sitting between them. This CDR3 spans 15 amino acids. From germline, CDR1 is LNHDA and CDR2 SQIVND (reference sequence). The CDR3 reads CASSPRGGINQPQHF. The CDR3 DNA is TGTGCCAGTAGCCCGAGGGGGGGGATCAATCAGCCCCAGCATTTT. Full variable domain (missing parts from reference TRBV19 and TRBJ1-5): DGGITQSPKYLFRKEGQNVTLSCEQNLNHDAMYWYRQDPGQGLRLIYYSQIVNDFQKGDIAEGYSVSREKKESFPLTVTSAQKNPTAFYLCASSPRGGINQPQHFGDGTRLSIL.

This chain links TRBV7-9 with TRBJ2-7, with TRBD1 matching over 8 bases. Per the germline V gene, CDR1 is SEHNR and CDR2 is FQNEAQ (reference sequence). The CDR3 contains 14 residues. V dropped 2 bases and J dropped 6; count of bases not matched to a gene: 6. The CDR3 DNA follows: TGTGCCAGCAGCTTAAACGGACAGGGAAGCGAGCAGTACTTC. Translated: CASSLNGQGSEQYF.

This clone has a handful of counts. Written as DNA, the CDR3 is TGTGCCAGCAGTTTTAGTGCCGGGACAGATAACACCGGGGAGCTGTTTTTT. It codes for CASSFSAGTDNTGELFF. V and J are TRBV27 and TRBJ2-2, with TRBD1 matching over 7 bases. CDR1 is MNHEY and CDR2 is SMNVEV in the germline V gene (reference sequence). This CDR3 contains 17 residues. V gave up 3 bases and J gave up 2 bases; unmatched junction bases: 9.

The chain has TRBV30 and TRBJ2-3; 11 bases fit TRBD2. The CDR3 has 17 residues. Germline V gene lookup returns CDR1 GTSNPN and CDR2 SVGIG (reference sequence). The V and J ends lost 0 bases and 0 bases, in that order; junction bases with no gene match: 5. The CDR3: CAWSVRRTSGSTDTQYF. CDR3 sequence (DNA): TGTGCCTGGAGTGTACGCCGGACTAGCGGGAGCACAGATACGCAGTATTTT.

This clone was detected only once. The rearrangement links TRBV4-1 to TRBJ2-3; the match to TRBD2 covers 12 bases. V lost 7 bases, J lost 2 bases, and 7 bases stayed unmatched. The germline V gene has CDR1 MGHRA and CDR2 YSYEKL. The length of the CDR3 is 16 residues. The CDR3 is CASMELAGGITDTQYF. CDR3 nucleotide sequence: TGCGCCAGCATGGAACTAGCGGGAGGAATCACAGATACGCAGTATTTT.

The chain is built from TRBV6-5 and TRBJ2-7; TRBD1 is a possible D gene (5 bases). V lost 5 bases, J lost 6 bases, and 8 bases lay in between. The CDR3 is 11 residues long. Germline V CDR1 and CDR2: MNHEY, SVGAGI. CDR3 bases: TGTGCCAGCAGTCCAGGGCGCGAGCAGTACTTC. This codes for CASSPGREQYF.

The chain joins TRBV27 to TRBJ1-4; D uncertain. The V end lost 3 bases, the J end lost 3 bases, and 5 bases lay between the germline ends. The V gene's germline CDR1 is MNHEY and CDR2 SMNVEV (reference sequence). The CDR3 is made up of 13 amino acids. The CDR3 DNA is TGTGCCAGCAGTTTGGCTTCTAATGAAAAACTGTTTTTT. Translating it yields CASSLASNEKLFF.

This clone turned up a few times. The CDR3 region has the DNA TGTGCCAGCAGCCCACCTCCCCGGGATGGTGGAGAGACCCAGTACTTC. Translated, it gives CASSPPPRDGGETQYF. The V and J genes are TRBV7-9 and TRBJ2-5; the D gene is possibly TRBD2 (5 bases). Germline CDR1 is SEHNR and CDR2 is FQNEAQ (reference sequence). Trimming cost V 5 bases and J 4 bases, with 20 bases left between them. This CDR3 has 16 residues.

With regard to this clone: Compared with germline, one end of the junction differs, possibly owing to a read error. This chain links TRBV4-3 with TRBJ2-6, with TRBD1 identical over 7 bases. In germline, CDR1 is LGHNA, CDR2 YSLEER. The CDR3 totals 18 residues. The CDR3 DNA reads TGCGCCAGCAGCCATAAAGGGACAGCGAACTCTGGGGCCAACGGCCTGACTTTC. Translating gives CASSHKGTANSGANGLTF.

V is TRBV6-5 and J is TRBJ2-7, with no clear D. This CDR3 region has 11 residues. Germline-derived CDR1 and CDR2 are MNHEY and SVGAGI. V was trimmed by 6 bases and J by 3 bases, leaving 6 bases between them. In nucleotides, the CDR3 is TGTGCCAGCAGAGAGATCTACGAGCAGTACTTC. Encoded protein: CASREIYEQYF.